These T cell receptor beta chains were read from a single sample in a study of shared clonotypes between healthy human individuals. Measured with immunoSEQ multiplex PCR; TCRdb has only the in-frame clones, and not every one. The table has about 700,000 clones, roughly 70% seen once. What was sequenced was memory CD4+ T cells sorted from blood. Receptors were obtained from a woman in her thirties in good health. CDR3s include the opening cysteine and the closing phenylalanine or tryptophan. The D gene is left open where the match is weak. Rows give clone size only sometimes, using once, few, many, or a class for an expanded clone.

>TRBV9|TRBD1|few|TRBJ1-1
TGTGCCAGCAGCATGGACAGGGCGAACACTGAAGCTTTCTTT
CASSMDRANTEAFF
>TRBV7-2|NA|NA|TRBJ1-2
TGTGCCAGCACCATCCGGGACCGGGAAGGCTACACCTTC
CASTIRDREGYTF
>TRBV7-9|NA|many|TRBJ2-1
TGTGCCAGCACCATTAATAGCGAGTCCTACAATGAGCAGTTCTTC
CASTINSESYNEQFF
>TRBV15|NA|NA|TRBJ1-5
TGTGCCACCAGCAGTGGGTCCGGGGGTGTCTATCAGCCCCAGCATTTT
CATSSGSGGVYQPQHF
>TRBV5-1|NA|NA|TRBJ2-6
TGCGCCAGCACGGGACGGAGCTCTGGGGCCAACGTCCTGACTTTC
CASTGRSSGANVLTF
>TRBV2|TRBD1|NA|TRBJ2-1
TGTGCCAGCAGTGAACAGGGGGCGAGAAATGAGCAGTTCTTC
CASSEQGARNEQFF
>TRBV5-1|TRBD1|NA|TRBJ2-7
TGCGCCAGCAGCTTGCAGGGGGAGAGCTCCTACGAGCAGTACTTC
CASSLQGESSYEQYF
>TRBV27|NA|once|TRBJ2-1
TGTGCCAGCAGCGACTCCGGAAGCTCCTACAATGAGCAGTTCTTC
CASSDSGSSYNEQFF
>TRBV5-4|NA|NA|TRBJ2-3
TGTGCCAGCAGCTTAAAGGGTACGCAGTATTTT
CASSLKGTQYF
>TRBV27|NA|NA|TRBJ2-1
TGTGCCAGCAGCCAACAGGAAGGAAATCGAAAGTTCTTC
CASSQQEGNRKFF
>TRBV6-5|NA|NA|TRBJ2-2
TGTGCCAGCAAGGGACCGACGAACACCGGGGAGCTGTTTTTT
CASKGPTNTGELFF
>TRBV7-9|NA|NA|TRBJ2-7
TGTGCCAGCAGCTCCCCGACGGGGGGCATCTACGAGCAGTACTTC
CASSSPTGGIYEQYF
>TRBV29-1|NA|many|TRBJ1-1
TGCAGCGTTGAGTGGATGGGCAGCCAGAGGGCCACTGAAGCTTTCTTT
CSVEWMGSQRATEAFF
>TRBV6-1|NA|NA|TRBJ2-7
TGTGCCAGCAGAAGTGGAGGGGGCGTCTCCTACGAGCAGTACTTC
CASRSGGGVSYEQYF
>TRBV5-4|TRBD2|NA|TRBJ2-1
TGTGCCAGCAGCGCTCCTCGGCGGGAGCTTAGTGAGCAGTTCTTC
CASSAPRRELSEQFF
>TRBV27|TRBD1|NA|TRBJ2-7
TGTGCCAGCAGAAGGACAGGGTCGGACGAGCAGTACTTC
CASRRTGSDEQYF
>TRBV28|NA|NA|TRBJ2-7
TGTGCCAGCAGGAAGTCAGGGGACTCCTACGAGCAGTACTTC
CASRKSGDSYEQYF
>TRBV7-2|TRBD1|once|TRBJ1-4
TGTGCCAGCAGCCCGACAGGGACGGGTGAAAAACTGTTTTTT
CASSPTGTGEKLFF
>TRBV5-1|TRBD1|NA|TRBJ2-2
TGCGCCAGCAGAGCTCCCGGGACAGAGAACACCGGGGAGCTGTTTTTT
CASRAPGTENTGELFF
>TRBV7-9|NA|few|TRBJ1-2
TGTGCCAGCAGCTTATTAACGGAAAACTATGGCTACACCTTC
CASSLLTENYGYTF
>TRBV28|NA|once|TRBJ1-4
TGTGCCAGCAGCCGACCTACAACTAATGAAAAACTGTTTTTT
CASSRPTTNEKLFF
>TRBV5-4|NA|NA|TRBJ1-6
TGTGCCAGCAGTACGTCCGGGACCTCTAATTCACCCCTCCACTTT
CASSTSGTSNSPLHF
>TRBV7-3|NA|few|TRBJ1-1
TGTGCCAGCAGCTTACAACAGGACACTGAAGCTTTCTTT
CASSLQQDTEAFF
>TRBV30|NA|NA|TRBJ1-2
TGTGCCTGGAAAGGGGCCCCAGCTCCAGCGAAAATTATACTAAGGAACTATGGCTACACCTTC
CAWKGAPAPAKIILRNYGYTF
>TRBV25-1|NA|NA|TRBJ1-1
TGTGCCAGCACCCCCGCGGGGCATATGACTGAAGCTTTCTTT
CASTPAGHMTEAFF
>TRBV4-1|TRBD1|NA|TRBJ1-5
TGCGCCAGCAGCCCAGGACCGACAGGGTATCAGCCCCAGCATTTT
CASSPGPTGYQPQHF
>TRBV27|NA|NA|TRBJ1-1
TGTGCCAGCAGTTTTGGGGCAGGGAGTTTCGGCACTGAAGCTTTCTTT
CASSFGAGSFGTEAFF
>TRBV2|TRBD2|NA|TRBJ2-1
TGTGCCAGCAGCCGACTAGCGGGTTCCTACAATGAGCAGTTCTTC
CASSRLAGSYNEQFF
>TRBV28|TRBD1|NA|TRBJ2-1
TGTGCCAGCAGTTTATTAGACAGGGGGTATGAGCAGTTCTTC
CASSLLDRGYEQFF
>TRBV5-1|TRBD1|NA|TRBJ2-1
TGCGCCAGCAGACAAGCGACAGGGGTGTCCTACAATGAGCAGTTCTTC
CASRQATGVSYNEQFF
>TRBV6-6|TRBD2|NA|TRBJ2-1
TGTGCCAGCAGTTACTCAGCTAGCGGGAGCTATGAGCAGTTCTTC
CASSYSASGSYEQFF
>TRBV4-2|TRBD2|few|TRBJ2-1
TGTGCCAGCAGCCAAACTAGCGGGGTCTACAATGAGCAGTTCTTC
CASSQTSGVYNEQFF
>TRBV6-5|NA|NA|TRBJ2-7
TGTGCCAGCAGGCTCCAGGGGGGCACCTACGAGCAGTACTTC
CASRLQGGTYEQYF